These T cell receptor beta chains were read from a single sample in a study of blood T cell repertoires in COVID-19. Only in-frame clones appear in the TCRdb table, and some are missing; sequencing was by immunoSEQ multiplex PCR. The sample holds about 90,000 clones, around three quarters seen once. The source material was peripheral blood. These TCRs come from a woman between 65 and 79 years old with acute or convalescent COVID-19. CDR3s include the opening cysteine and the closing phenylalanine or tryptophan. The listing skips clone size in some rows; elsewhere it reads once, few, many or a size class.

v_call	clone_size	cdr3_aa
TRBV13	.	CASSLVGGTEAFF
TRBV19	.	CASSIQQGNSPLHF
TRBV19	.	CASSMTSGSENEQFF
TRBV28	few	CASMGSFYGYTF
TRBV9	once	CASSTRGLAGRDEQFF
TRBV19	.	CASTMGTGGQPQHF
TRBV19	.	CASSTTGSSGNTIYF
TRBV28	.	CATGRGLGYTF
TRBV29-1	few	CSATWGAREFF
TRBV13	.	CASSLVRVQNEQYF
TRBV19	.	CASSIQRGYEQYF
TRBV5-1	few	CASRARTSGRAGADTQYF
TRBV6-2/TRBV6-3	.	CASSEAGVGNEQFF
TRBV27	.	CASSLLAGPPLSYEQYF
TRBV25-1	.	CASSPPGQYGYTF
TRBV4-1	.	CASSPIQGVQNTEAFF
TRBV28	.	CASSNRGPPNYGYTF
TRBV5-1	.	CASSLGGLSGTNEQFF
TRBV30	.	CAWRLAGAANYGYTF
TRBV19	few	CASSSDRRREQPQHF
TRBV3-1/TRBV3-2	.	CASSQGGGQPWETQYF
TRBV29-1	.	CSVAGQGSNYGYTF
TRBV14	.	CASSQRSGWTYNEQFF
TRBV3-1/TRBV3-2	once	CASSQDRNYGYTF